This TCR beta chain was sequenced for a study of OX40 agonist ivuxolimab in advanced cancers. About the research overall: Hepatocellular carcinoma, melanoma, renal cell or head and neck cancer occurred in dose-escalation patients. Study findings and constraints: Antigen specificity of clonally expanded peripheral T cells was not established.

The germline V and J ends were trimmed by 6 bases and 6 bases, with 9 bases remaining between them. Germline loops: CDR1 ENHRY, CDR2 SYGVKD. This CDR3 is built from 11 residues. Measured with immunoSEQ multiplex PCR; TCRdb has only the in-frame clones, and not every one. The sample contains about 30,000 clones, more than 80% of which appear only once. To note about this clone: The antigen remains unidentified.

The sequences come from CD4+ or CD8+ T cells sorted from blood, collected in a trial of the OX40 agonist ivuxolimab. The receptor comes from an adult with an advanced solid tumor such as melanoma, head and neck, liver or kidney cancer. The chain employs TRBV10-3 and TRBJ2-7, with a possible D match to TRBD2 (6 bases). The CDR3 nucleotides are TGTGCCATCAGCCCCGGGAGCGAGCAGTACTTC. Protein product: CAISPGSEQYF.